Following are 11 T cell receptor beta chains from one sample sequenced in a study of shared clonotypes between healthy human individuals. Here immunoSEQ multiplex PCR was the method, and the copy in TCRdb shows in-frame clones only, minus some. The data show millions of clones, 85% to 95% seen once. What was sequenced was naive CD4+ T cells from PBMCs. The subset here: CD45RA+ positively selected. The receptors come from a man between 18 and 29 years old in good health. Some clones in this sample may be carry-over from other donors' samples.

The CDR3 here is CASTTNRGAYEQYF. Written as DNA, the CDR3 is TGTGCCAGCACTACTAACAGGGGGGCCTACGAGCAGTACTTC. V and J are TRBV28 and TRBJ2-7; 8 nucleotides line up with TRBD1. Germline loops: CDR1 MDHEN, CDR2 SYDVKM. CDR3 length: 14 amino acids. Losses at the gene ends were 7 bases for V and 2 bases for J; bases not matched to a gene: 7.

This chain connects TRBV10-3 to TRBJ1-2, with a weak D call TRBD1 (5 bases). The germline V and J ends were trimmed by 6 bases and 8 bases, with 10 bases remaining between them. CDR1 and CDR2 from the germline V gene are ENHRY and SYGVKD. The CDR3 runs to 11 residues. CDR3 bases: TGTGCCATCAGCGCCAGGGACGGCTACACCTTC. Protein sequence: CAISARDGYTF.

Worth noting for this clone: Within the sample, other DNA sequences also encode this same CDR3. This sequence joins TRBV18 and TRBJ2-3; D is unclear. The germline CDR1 and CDR2 sequences are KGHSH and LQKENI. The CDR3 extends over 12 amino acids. V was clipped by 2 bases and J by 4 bases, with 4 bases between them. In DNA, the CDR3 is TGTGCCAGCTCACCAACCGCAGATACGCAGTATTTT. Amino acid sequence: CASSPTADTQYF.

For this clone: This sample includes further DNA sequences coding for the same CDR3. This sequence joins TRBV7-2 and TRBJ2-3; 10 bases match TRBD2. CDR1 and CDR2 (germline): SGHTA, FQGNSA. V shed 2 bases, J shed 4 bases, and the junction held 3 bases outside the gene matches. CDR3 size: 15 residues. In DNA form, the CDR3 reads TGTGCCAGCAGCTTACTAGCGGGAGTCGCAGATACGCAGTATTTT. Translating it yields CASSLLAGVADTQYF.

The rearrangement links TRBV5-6 to TRBJ1-1; unclear D gene. CDR3 length: 15 residues. Germline loops: CDR1 SGHDT, CDR2 YYEEEE. V gave up 4 bases and J gave up 0 bases, with 13 bases separating them. CDR3 amino acids: CASSQSDRLNTEAFF. DNA of the CDR3: TGTGCCAGCAGCCAGTCCGACCGATTGAACACTGAAGCTTTCTTT.

This clone showed up just once. CDR3 DNA sequence: TGTGCCAGCAGTCAGATTCCCACCCCCCAAGAGACCCAGTACTTC. It is translated as CASSQIPTPQETQYF. The V gene is TRBV28, the J gene TRBJ2-5; D is unclear. This CDR3 comprises 15 residues. V was clipped by 5 bases and J by 1 base, with 14 bases between them. Germline V lookup: CDR1 MDHEN, CDR2 SYDVKM.

The chain employs TRBV5-1 and TRBJ2-5, with 11 bases that match TRBD2. Germline V gene data show CDR1 as SGHRS and CDR2 as YFSETQ. This CDR3 spans 15 amino acids. Trimming at V came to 4 bases and at J to 1 base, leaving 3 bases not matched to a gene. The CDR3 nucleotides are TGCGCCAGCAGCCGGACTAGCGGGCCCCAAGAGACCCAGTACTTC. Its translation is CASSRTSGPQETQYF.

The V and J genes are TRBV5-4 and TRBJ1-1, with 7 bases aligning to TRBD1. Germline lookup yields CDR1 SGHNT and CDR2 YYREEE (reference sequence). V lost 3 bases, J lost 4 bases, and 9 bases stayed unmatched. CDR3 length equals 15 residues. The CDR3 here is CASSSRTGQGTEAFF. DNA for the CDR3: TGTGCCAGCAGCTCCCGGACAGGCCAAGGCACTGAAGCTTTCTTT.

The chain recombines TRBV5-4 with TRBJ2-7; the D is unclear. CDR3 length: 13 amino acids. The germline V and J ends were trimmed by 3 bases and 3 bases, with 10 bases remaining between them. Germline loops: CDR1 SGHNT, CDR2 YYREEE (reference sequence). The CDR3 sequence: CASSSVEGYEQYF. In nucleotides, the CDR3 is TGTGCCAGCAGCTCCGTTGAAGGCTACGAGCAGTACTTC. The entire variable domain, with the rest obtained from reference TRBV5-4 and TRBJ2-7, is as follows: ETGVTQSPTHLIKTRGQQVTLRCSSQSGHNTVSWYQQALGQGPQFIFQYYREEENGRGNFPPRFSGLQFPNYSSELNVNALELDDSALYLCASSSVEGYEQYFGPGTRLTVT.

The rearrangement uses TRBV6-1 and TRBJ1-5; D unclear. V lost 8 bases and J 4 bases, leaving 6 bases between the germline ends. The length of the CDR3 is 11 residues. Germline-derived CDR1 and CDR2 are MNHNS and SASEGT. DNA for the CDR3: TGTGCCAGCGCGAGGAATCAGCCCCAGCATTTT. It translates to CASARNQPQHF.

This rearrangement joins TRBV9 to TRBJ2-1; 11 bases are a match to TRBD2. V was pared by 0 bases and J by 7 bases, with 3 bases of the junction left unmatched. Germline-derived CDR1 and CDR2 are SGDLS and YYNGEE. The CDR3 is 15 amino acids. The CDR3 spells CASSVEASGGNEQFF. The CDR3 DNA reads TGTGCCAGCAGCGTAGAGGCTAGCGGGGGGAATGAGCAGTTCTTC.